The clone carrying this T cell receptor delta chain is medium-sized. This entry is derived from a study of gamma-delta chains in newborns, infants, children. As for the study in general: Microbial exposure reportedly drives polyclonal innate γδ T cell expansion after birth.

TCRdb redid the clone calls on the reads with CATT. This table has over a thousand delta-chain clones, 0.85% to 1.2% appearing once. CDR3 length equals 22 residues. Germline V lookup: CDR1 GEAIGNYY, CDR2 EKD. With 1 base clipped from V and 0 bases from J, the junction kept 14 bases outside the gene matches. The receptor comes from a child in good health. This chain joins TRDV2 and TRDJ3, with 10 bases identical to TRDD3. The sample consisted of blood. CDR3 sequence reads: CACDTTDTGGWANSWDTRQMFF. CDR3 DNA: TGTGCCTGTGACACAACCGATACTGGGGGATGGGCTAACTCCTGGGACACCCGACAGATGTTTTTC.